This T cell receptor beta chain came from a study of technical replicates of blood from a few donors. Generated by immunoSEQ multiplex PCR, the TCRdb table keeps only in-frame clones and is missing some. The sample comprises about 81,000 clones, under 97% of which are singletons, and roughly 0.36% rests with the top ten. Trimming left V 1 base short and J 5 bases short, with 14 bases between. This CDR3 region has 15 residues. Looked up from germline, CDR1 is LNHDA and CDR2 is SQIVND (reference sequence). The sequenced material came from T cells isolated from PBMCs. V is TRBV19 and J is TRBJ2-5; tentative D call: TRBD1 (6 bases). The receptor was derived from a human donor in good health. Written as DNA, the CDR3 is TGTGCCAGTAGTATAGGAACAGGGATTTCGGAGACCCAGTACTTC. This translates into CASSIGTGISETQYF.